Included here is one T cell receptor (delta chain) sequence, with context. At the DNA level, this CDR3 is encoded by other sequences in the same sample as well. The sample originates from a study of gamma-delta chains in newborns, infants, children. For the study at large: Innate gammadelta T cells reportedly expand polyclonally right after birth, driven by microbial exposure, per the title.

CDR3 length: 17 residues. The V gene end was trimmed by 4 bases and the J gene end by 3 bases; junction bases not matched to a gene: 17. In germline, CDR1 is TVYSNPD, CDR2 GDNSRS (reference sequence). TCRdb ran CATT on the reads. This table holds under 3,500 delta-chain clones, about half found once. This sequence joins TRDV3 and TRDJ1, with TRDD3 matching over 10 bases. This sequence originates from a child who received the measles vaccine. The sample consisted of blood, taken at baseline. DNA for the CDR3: TGTGCCTCCGAGTTCTTACCTGACTGGGGGATCGCCGATAAACTCATCTTT. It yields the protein CASEFLPDWGIADKLIF.